The 5 T cell receptor beta chains below were found in one sample sequenced in a study of blood T cell repertoires in COVID-19 (dated by TCRdb to 2020 to 2021). The receptor library was made with the immunoSEQ multiplex PCR assay. TCRdb stores this immuneACCESS table with in-frame sequences only. Part of the clones is absent; in the studies checked, under half of the shortfall reflects unresolved V genes, and no reason is known for the rest. The sample table contains tens of thousands of clones; only one count was recorded for 70% to 90% of them. The ten most abundant clones make up approximately 8% of the sample. Sequencing was performed on peripheral blood. Receptors were obtained from a man older than 75 with active or convalescent COVID-19.

The V gene is TRBV7-2, the J gene TRBJ2-1; 11 bases line up with TRBD2. The CDR3 runs to 15 residues. The V segment lost 8 bases and the J segment 3 bases; nucleotides outside the gene matches: 6. Germline loops: CDR1 SGHTA, CDR2 FQGNSA. CDR3 bases: TGTGCCAGCGGCCTCACTAGCGGGAGCTACAATGAGCAGTTCTTC. The encoded protein is CASGLTSGSYNEQFF.

The rearrangement uses TRBV28 and TRBJ1-5; D perhaps matches TRBD1 (5 bases). V gave up 3 bases and J gave up 0 bases, with 15 bases separating them. The CDR3 loop spans 17 amino acids. Germline assignment: CDR1 MDHEN and CDR2 SYDVKM. The DNA for the CDR3 is TGTGCCAGCAGTTTTTATCAGGGCTCAGCTAGCAATCAGCCCCAGCATTTT. Translating it yields CASSFYQGSASNQPQHF.

V is TRBV28 and J is TRBJ1-5; D is undetermined. This CDR3 spans 16 amino acids. V was trimmed by 1 base and J by 8 bases, leaving 18 bases between them. CDR1 is MDHEN and CDR2 is SYDVKM in the germline V gene. This chain's CDR3 is CASSLFRGPAAEPQHF. CDR3 DNA: TGTGCCAGCAGTTTATTCCGAGGTCCCGCGGCGGAGCCCCAGCATTTT. The variable domain in full, with the rest retrieved from reference TRBV28 and TRBJ1-5, is DVKVTQSSRYLVKRTGEKVFLECVQDMDHENMFWYRQDPGLGLRLIYFSYDVKMKEKGDIPEGYSVSREKKERFSLILESASTNQTSMYLCASSLFRGPAAEPQHFGDGTRLSIL.

The rearrangement joins TRBV7-6 to TRBJ2-5, with 14 bases that match TRBD2. The junction had 3 bases not matched to a gene; V was cut back by 5 bases and J by 4 bases. This CDR3 has 15 amino acids. Germline values: CDR1 SGHVS, CDR2 FNYEAQ. CDR3 protein: CASSPGLAGGETQYF. The CDR3 region has the DNA TGTGCCAGCAGCCCCGGACTAGCGGGGGGAGAGACCCAGTACTTC.

The chain is built from TRBV3-1 (or the pseudogene TRBV3-2) and TRBJ2-1; D uncertain. V lost 0 bases, J lost 7 bases, and 16 bases lay in between. There are 16 residues in the CDR3. Germline V CDR1 and CDR2: LGHDT, YNNKEL (reference sequence). The CDR3 DNA sequence: TGTGCCAGCAGCCAAGATCAGTATTTCCTTACAAATGAGCAGTTCTTC. The encoded protein is CASSQDQYFLTNEQFF.